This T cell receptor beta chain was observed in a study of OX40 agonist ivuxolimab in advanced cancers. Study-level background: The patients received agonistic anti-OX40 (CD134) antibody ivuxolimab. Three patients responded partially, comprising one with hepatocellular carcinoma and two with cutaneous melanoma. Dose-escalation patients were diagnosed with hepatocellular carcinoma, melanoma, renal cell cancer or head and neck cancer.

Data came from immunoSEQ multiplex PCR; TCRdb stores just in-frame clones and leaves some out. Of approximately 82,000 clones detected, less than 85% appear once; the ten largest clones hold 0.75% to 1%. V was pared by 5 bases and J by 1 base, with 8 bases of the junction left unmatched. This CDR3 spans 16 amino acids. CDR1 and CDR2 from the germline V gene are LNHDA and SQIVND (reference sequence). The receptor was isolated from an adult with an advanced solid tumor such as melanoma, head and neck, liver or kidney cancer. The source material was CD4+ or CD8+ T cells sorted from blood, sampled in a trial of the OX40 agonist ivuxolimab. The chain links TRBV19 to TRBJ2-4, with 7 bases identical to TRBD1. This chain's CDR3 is CASSPLQGLAKNIQYF. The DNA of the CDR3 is TGTGCCAGTAGTCCGCTACAGGGGCTGGCCAAAAACATTCAGTACTTC.